The source of this T cell receptor beta chain is a study of blood T cell repertoires in COVID-19. Trimming removed 7 bases at V and 4 bases at J, with 17 bases between. This CDR3 is 14 amino acids long. Per germline, CDR1 SGHRS and CDR2 YFSETQ. Clones were sequenced by immunoSEQ multiplex PCR, and TCRdb holds only the in-frame ones, with some missing. Of around 310,000 clones listed, around nine tenths are singletons. Sequenced: peripheral blood. The chain combines TRBV5-1 with TRBJ1-1; D is possibly TRBD1 (6 bases). The sequence came from a woman under 40 with COVID-19, enrolled during active disease. The DNA of the CDR3 is TGCGCCAGCCGCCCGCGGGGGGCTGGCACTGAAGCTTTCTTT. It translates to CASRPRGAGTEAFF. Drawing the rest from reference TRBV5-1 and TRBJ1-1, the complete variable domain is KAGVTQTPRYLIKTRGQQVTLSCSPISGHRSVSWYQQTPGQGLQFLFEYFSETQRNKGNFPGRFSGRQFSNSRSEMNVSTLELGDSALYLCASRPRGAGTEAFFGQGTRLTVV.